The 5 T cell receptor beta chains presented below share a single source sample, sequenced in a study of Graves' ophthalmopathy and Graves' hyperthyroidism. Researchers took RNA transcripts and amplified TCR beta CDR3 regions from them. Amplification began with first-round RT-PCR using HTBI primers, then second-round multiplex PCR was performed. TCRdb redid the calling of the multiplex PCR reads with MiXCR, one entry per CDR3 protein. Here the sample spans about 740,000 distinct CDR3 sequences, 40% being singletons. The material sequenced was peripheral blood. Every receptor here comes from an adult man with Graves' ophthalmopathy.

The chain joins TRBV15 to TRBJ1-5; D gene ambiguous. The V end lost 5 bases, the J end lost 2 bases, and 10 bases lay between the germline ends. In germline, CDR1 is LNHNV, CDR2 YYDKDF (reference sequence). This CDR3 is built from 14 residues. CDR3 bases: TGTGCCACCAGCGCGGACCTGGGCAATCAGCCCCAGCATTTT. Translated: CATSADLGNQPQHF.

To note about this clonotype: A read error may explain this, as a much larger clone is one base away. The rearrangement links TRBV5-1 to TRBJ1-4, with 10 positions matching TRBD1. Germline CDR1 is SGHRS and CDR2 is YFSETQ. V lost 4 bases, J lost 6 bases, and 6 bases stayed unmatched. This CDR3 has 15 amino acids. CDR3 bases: TGCGCCAGCAGCATCGCGACAGGGGGCGATGAAAAACTGTTTTTT. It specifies CASSIATGGDEKLFF.

The CDR3 DNA sequence: TGTGCCAGCAGCACAGGGGGCGTAAGGTACGAGCATTTT. Its translation: CASSTGGVRYEHF. This chain links TRBV2 with TRBJ1-5, with 9 bases lining up with TRBD1. The CDR3 spans 13 residues. The V gene's germline CDR1 is SNHLY and CDR2 FYNNEI. Trimming cost V 6 bases and J 14 bases; bases outside gene matches: 11.

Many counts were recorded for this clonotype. The DNA of the CDR3 is TGTGCCATCAGTGACAGGGGGTTGGGTCAGCCCCAGCATTTT. Its protein is CAISDRGLGQPQHF. The gene calls are TRBV10-3 and TRBJ1-5, with TRBD1 matching 7 bases. This CDR3 has 14 amino acids. The germline CDR1 and CDR2 sequences are ENHRY and SYGVKD. The ends lost 3 bases at V and 6 bases at J; junction bases unmatched: 5.

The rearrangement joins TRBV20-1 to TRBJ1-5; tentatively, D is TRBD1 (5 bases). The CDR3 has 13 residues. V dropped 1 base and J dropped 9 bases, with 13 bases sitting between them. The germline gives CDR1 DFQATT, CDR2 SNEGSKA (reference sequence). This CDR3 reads CSARVQGTGPQHF. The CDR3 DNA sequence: TGCAGTGCTAGAGTCCAGGGTACAGGGCCCCAGCATTTT.